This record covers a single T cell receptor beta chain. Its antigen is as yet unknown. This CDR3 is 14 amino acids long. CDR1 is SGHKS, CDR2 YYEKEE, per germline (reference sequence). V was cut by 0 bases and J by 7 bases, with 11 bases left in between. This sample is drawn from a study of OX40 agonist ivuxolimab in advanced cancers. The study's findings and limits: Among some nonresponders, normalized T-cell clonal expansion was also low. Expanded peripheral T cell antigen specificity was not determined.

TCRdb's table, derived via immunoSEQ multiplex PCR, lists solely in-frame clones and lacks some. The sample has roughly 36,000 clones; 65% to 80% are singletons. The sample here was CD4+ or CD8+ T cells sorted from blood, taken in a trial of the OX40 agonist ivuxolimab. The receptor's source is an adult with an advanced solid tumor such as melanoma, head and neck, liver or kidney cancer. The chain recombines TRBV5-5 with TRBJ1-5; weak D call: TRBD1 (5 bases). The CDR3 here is CASSLEGTRQPQHF. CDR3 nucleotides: TGTGCCAGCAGCTTGGAAGGGACGAGGCAGCCCCAGCATTTT.